The rows below give T cell receptor beta chains drawn from one sample of a study of blood T cell repertoires in COVID-19. TCRdb keeps only in-frame clones here, not all; method: immunoSEQ multiplex PCR. The table shows about 190,000 clones, with more than 75% occurring only once. Sequenced sample: peripheral blood. The receptors shown here come from a woman in her sixties with COVID-19, enrolled during active disease. The CDR3 runs from the conserved cysteine through the conserved F or W. The D gene is left open where the match is weak. Only some rows state a clone size, as once, few, many or a class for expanded clones.

v_gene: TRBV7-2; abundance: NA; d_gene: TRBD2; j_gene: TRBJ2-7; CDR3nt: TGTGCCAGCAGCTTAGCGCTAGCGGGAGGGCTTCGCGAGCAGTACTTC; CDR3aa: CASSLALAGGLREQYF
v_gene: TRBV6-5; abundance: NA; d_gene: NA; j_gene: TRBJ1-1; CDR3nt: TGTGCCAGCAGTAACAATTGGGAGGGCACTGAAGCTTTCTTT; CDR3aa: CASSNNWEGTEAFF
v_gene: TRBV20-1; abundance: NA; d_gene: TRBD2; j_gene: TRBJ2-5; CDR3nt: TGCAGTGCTAGCGGGGGGGAGACCCAGTACTTC; CDR3aa: CSASGGETQYF
v_gene: TRBV6-6; abundance: NA; d_gene: NA; j_gene: TRBJ1-1; CDR3nt: TGTGCCAGCAGTTACGCGAGCAACACTGAAGCTTTCTTT; CDR3aa: CASSYASNTEAFF
v_gene: TRBV7-9; abundance: NA; d_gene: TRBD1; j_gene: TRBJ1-1; CDR3nt: TGTGCCAGCATCGCCCGGGACAGGGCAGTCACTGAAGCTTTCTTT; CDR3aa: CASIARDRAVTEAFF
v_gene: TRBV7-9; abundance: NA; d_gene: NA; j_gene: TRBJ1-6; CDR3nt: TGTGCCAGCAGCTTAGGACAGGTGTCACCCCTCCACTTT; CDR3aa: CASSLGQVSPLHF
v_gene: TRBV5-5; abundance: NA; d_gene: NA; j_gene: TRBJ2-5; CDR3nt: TGTGCCAGCAGCTCTGACAGCTACCAAGAGACCCAGTACTTC; CDR3aa: CASSSDSYQETQYF
v_gene: TRBV29-1; abundance: few; d_gene: TRBD1; j_gene: TRBJ1-2; CDR3nt: TGCAGCGTTGTCGATCCCAATAGGACAGGGGGCAACTATGGCTACACCTTC; CDR3aa: CSVVDPNRTGGNYGYTF
v_gene: TRBV7-3; abundance: few; d_gene: TRBD2; j_gene: TRBJ2-1; CDR3nt: TGTGCCAGCAGCCCACCGGGACTACACAATGAGCAGTTCTTC; CDR3aa: CASSPPGLHNEQFF
v_gene: TRBV5-1; abundance: NA; d_gene: TRBD1; j_gene: TRBJ2-7; CDR3nt: TGCGCCAGCAGCCTTCAGACAGGGCCCTACGAGCAGTACTTC; CDR3aa: CASSLQTGPYEQYF
v_gene: TRBV6-5; abundance: NA; d_gene: NA; j_gene: TRBJ1-6; CDR3nt: TGTGCCAGCAGTTCCGACAGCTCCTATAATTCACCCCTCCACTTT; CDR3aa: CASSSDSSYNSPLHF
v_gene: TRBV6-6; abundance: few; d_gene: TRBD1; j_gene: TRBJ1-2; CDR3nt: TGTGCCAGCAGTCGGAACGGACAGGGATCTGGTCGTCGGGATGGCTACACCTTC; CDR3aa: CASSRNGQGSGRRDGYTF
v_gene: TRBV18; abundance: NA; d_gene: TRBD1; j_gene: TRBJ2-2; CDR3nt: TGTGCCAGCTCACCACGGAGGACAGGTGGTGAGACCGGGGAGCTGTTTTTT; CDR3aa: CASSPRRTGGETGELFF
v_gene: TRBV7-2; abundance: NA; d_gene: TRBD1; j_gene: TRBJ1-1; CDR3nt: TGTGCCAGCAGCGGGGGCGACAGGGTGAACACTGAAGCTTTCTTT; CDR3aa: CASSGGDRVNTEAFF
v_gene: TRBV7-9; abundance: NA; d_gene: TRBD2; j_gene: TRBJ2-3; CDR3nt: TGTGCCAGCAGCTTAGGAGCTAGCGGGGGCCTCACAGATACGCAGTATTTT; CDR3aa: CASSLGASGGLTDTQYF
v_gene: TRBV5-1; abundance: NA; d_gene: NA; j_gene: TRBJ1-2; CDR3nt: TGCGCCAGCAGCTTGGGGGGGCGCGGGGGCTACACCTTC; CDR3aa: CASSLGGRGGYTF
v_gene: TRBV7-8; abundance: few; d_gene: TRBD1; j_gene: TRBJ2-4; CDR3nt: TGTGCCAGCAGCGCGCACTCCGGGACAGCGGCCAAAAACATTCAGTACTTC; CDR3aa: CASSAHSGTAAKNIQYF
v_gene: TRBV5-1; abundance: NA; d_gene: NA; j_gene: TRBJ2-2; CDR3nt: TGCGCCAGCAGCTTGGGGACAGAGCATACCGGGGAGCTGTTTTTT; CDR3aa: CASSLGTEHTGELFF
v_gene: TRBV5-6; abundance: NA; d_gene: NA; j_gene: TRBJ2-7; CDR3nt: TGTGCCAGCAGCTTTTTCAGGGGCCTGAGCTCCTACGAGCAGTACTTC; CDR3aa: CASSFFRGLSSYEQYF
v_gene: TRBV5-1; abundance: NA; d_gene: TRBD1; j_gene: TRBJ1-3; CDR3nt: TGCGCCAGCAGCTTGACAGGGGGGAACTCTGGAAACACCATATATTTT; CDR3aa: CASSLTGGNSGNTIYF
v_gene: TRBV7-8; abundance: many; d_gene: TRBD2; j_gene: TRBJ2-1; CDR3nt: TGTGCCAGCAGCTTAAGACTAGCGGGATGGAATTCCTACAATGAGCAGTTCTTC; CDR3aa: CASSLRLAGWNSYNEQFF
v_gene: TRBV9; abundance: NA; d_gene: NA; j_gene: TRBJ1-4; CDR3nt: TGTGCCAGCAGCGTCACAGGTACGAATGAAAAACTGTTTTTT; CDR3aa: CASSVTGTNEKLFF
v_gene: TRBV5-1; abundance: once; d_gene: TRBD1; j_gene: TRBJ1-4; CDR3nt: TGCGCCAGCAGCCGAGACAGGGGTGGGGAAAAACTGTTTTTT; CDR3aa: CASSRDRGGEKLFF
v_gene: TRBV6-5; abundance: NA; d_gene: TRBD1; j_gene: TRBJ2-7; CDR3nt: TGTGCCAGCAGTCAGACAGGGTTCGAGCAGTACTTC; CDR3aa: CASSQTGFEQYF